This TCR beta chain emerged from a study of blood T cell repertoires in COVID-19 (dated by TCRdb to about 2020). Turning to the overall study: The collaborator samples originated in the United States, Italy and Spain and spanned the acute and convalescent phases of COVID-19. HLA class I and class II types, where available, came from metadata supplied by the sample provider rather than from assay-based typing. A de-identified subject ID, COVID-19 status, age in years and sex were almost always included in the sample metadata. The dataset comprised deeply sampled blood TCRbeta repertoires from subjects exposed to, actively infected with, or recovered from COVID-19. The repertoires were made available in a free public database intended to serve as a resource for research on the immune response to SARS-CoV-2. The material from the prospective study consisted of cDNA or gDNA derived from T cells, B-cell-depleted T cells, or PBMCs. The samples were drawn from two sources: the first 160 participants of the ongoing ImmuneRACE study, and 950 to 1,500 subjects contributed by 6 global collaborators.

With regard to this clone: Its antigen specificity is not known. Base quality data are lacking; no much larger clone is found one base away.

The immunoSEQ Assay, a bias-controlled multiplex PCR, was used to amplify TCRbeta CDR3 regions from genomic DNA. In the original analysis: The number of nucleated cells in each sample was estimated from the amplification of reference gene primers within the assay. Sequence reads were collapsed and filtered to measure the absolute abundance of every unique TCRbeta CDR3 rearrangement. For each sample, productive Simpson clonality was calculated as the square root of Simpson's diversity index over productive rearrangements. TCRdb limited this immuneACCESS table to in-frame rearrangements with V and J called. A share of clones is missing; checked studies link under half to unresolved V genes, and the rest is unexplained. V and J calls and clone size follow that table, whereas D and trimming were derived from the DNA. The table for this sample lists roughly 120,000 clones; 75% to 90% of them were counted only once. Together, the top ten hold more than 10% of the sample.

CDR1 and CDR2, per the germline V gene, are SGHTA and FQGTGA. Relative to germline, V is missing 4 bases and J is missing 6 bases, with 9 bases of the junction outside any gene match. The CDR3 numbers 16 residues from cysteine through phenylalanine. CDR3 DNA is the only sequence kept; it has 48 bases, read in frame from the first base. What the research found in general, with its limitations: The quantity of clinical and demographic metadata differed by source and by participant and was supplied without curation.

Whole blood was collected in K2EDTA tubes by collaborating institutions according to the institutions' own protocols. For TCRbeta analysis, collaborator samples were shipped as frozen whole blood, as isolated PBMCs, or as DNA extracted from either sample type. The sample was peripheral blood. Recombination linked TRBV7-3 to TRBJ2-2; 9 junctional bases match TRBD1. The receptor was isolated from a human donor in a cohort sampled during active COVID-19. The bases read TGTGCCAGCAGCTCTACAGGGGGCGAGGAGGCCGGGGAGCTGTTTTTT. This sequence encodes CASSSTGGEEAGELFF.